Listed below are T cell receptor beta chains from one sample, sequenced in a study of cytomegalovirus exposure and HLA in healthy donors. Data came from immunoSEQ multiplex PCR; TCRdb stores just in-frame clones and leaves some out. The sample carries some 150,000 clones, 79% recorded once. Material: PBMCs. The receptors derive from a human donor in good health. Both conserved end residues are part of each CDR3. The D gene is left open where the match is weak. A clone size is listed for some rows: how often the clone was seen (once, few, many), or a class if it is expanded.

v_gene	d_gene	j_gene	abundance	CDR3nt	CDR3aa
TRBV4-1	-	TRBJ1-2	-	TGCGCCAGCAGCCAAGATTTTTTAGCGGGGGGCGGTGGCTACACCTTC	CASSQDFLAGGGGYTF
TRBV11-3	TRBD2	TRBJ2-7	-	TGTGCCAGCAGCATATTAGCGGGAGGGGGCGAGCAGTACTTC	CASSILAGGGEQYF
TRBV7-3	TRBD2	TRBJ2-7	once	TGTGCCAGCAGCTTAGAAGGGACTAGCGGGAGTCACGAGCAGTACTTC	CASSLEGTSGSHEQYF
TRBV30	TRBD2	TRBJ2-1	-	TGTGCCTGGAGGGGCCTAGCGGGGGTAGTCAATGAGCAGTTCTTC	CAWRGLAGVVNEQFF
TRBV19	TRBD1	TRBJ1-1	-	TGTGCCAGTACTGCGACAGGGGGGAACACTGAAGCTTTCTTT	CASTATGGNTEAFF
TRBV6-6	TRBD1	TRBJ2-1	-	TGTGCCAGCGGGACAGATAATGAGCAGTTCTTC	CASGTDNEQFF
TRBV6-6	-	TRBJ2-1	-	TGTGCCAGCAGTGCCCGGACTGGGGAGCAGTTCTTC	CASSARTGEQFF
TRBV18	-	TRBJ1-2	-	TGTGCCAGCTCACCAGAGGCGACAGGCCCCTATGGCTACACCTTC	CASSPEATGPYGYTF
TRBV6-5	-	TRBJ1-2	-	TGTGCCGTTCTGGTAGGGGTATGGTATGGCTACACCTTC	CAVLVGVWYGYTF
TRBV19	-	TRBJ2-7	-	TGTGCCAGTAGTATAGTAGGGAGCTCCTACGAGCAGTACTTC	CASSIVGSSYEQYF
TRBV10-1	-	TRBJ2-1	few	TGCGCCAGCAGCCTCGGACAGTCCTACAATGAGCAGTTCTTC	CASSLGQSYNEQFF
TRBV14	TRBD2	TRBJ2-1	-	TGTGCCAGCAGCCAAGTTCGTTTTGCTAGCGGTATTGTGAATGAGCAGTTCTTC	CASSQVRFASGIVNEQFF
TRBV30	-	TRBJ2-7	once	TGTGCCTGGAGTGTACATCTCCACTACGAGCAGTACTTC	CAWSVHLHYEQYF
TRBV7-2	TRBD2	TRBJ2-4	-	TGTGCCAGCAGCTTAGGTTTCGGCGGGGGAGCAGCCAAAAACATTCAGTACTTC	CASSLGFGGGAAKNIQYF
TRBV28	-	TRBJ2-1	-	TGTGCCAGCAGTTCCCCGCGCGAGGGCAACTACAATGAGCAGTTCTTC	CASSSPREGNYNEQFF
TRBV4-1	-	TRBJ2-7	few	TGCGCCAGCAGCCAAGGGCCGGGAGTTGCGCGGGAGCAGTACTTC	CASSQGPGVAREQYF
TRBV19	-	TRBJ2-3	-	TGTGCCAGTAGTCCCCTTAATGGGCGTGAGCAGTATTTT	CASSPLNGREQYF
TRBV7-9	-	TRBJ1-4	-	TGTGCCAGCAGCTTCGGACAGCTAACTAATGAAAAACTGTTTTTT	CASSFGQLTNEKLFF
TRBV5-1	TRBD2	TRBJ2-1	-	TGCGCCAGCAGGTACGGGGGGAGTAACAATGAGCAGTTCTTC	CASRYGGSNNEQFF
TRBV7-6	TRBD1	TRBJ2-1	-	TGTGCCAGCAGCTTCAACAGGGGGCAGAATGAGCAGTTCTTC	CASSFNRGQNEQFF
TRBV4-2	TRBD2	TRBJ2-7	few	TGTGCCAGCAGCCGGGCTAGCGGGAGCTCCTACGAGCAGTACTTC	CASSRASGSSYEQYF
TRBV5-6	-	TRBJ2-3	-	TGTGCCAGCAGCTTGGCGGGGGTACACCCTGGACGCACAGATACGCAGTATTTT	CASSLAGVHPGRTDTQYF
TRBV13	-	TRBJ1-3	few	TGTGCCAGCAGCTATAGACTATCCCCCACCAGCTCTGGAAACACCATATATTTT	CASSYRLSPTSSGNTIYF